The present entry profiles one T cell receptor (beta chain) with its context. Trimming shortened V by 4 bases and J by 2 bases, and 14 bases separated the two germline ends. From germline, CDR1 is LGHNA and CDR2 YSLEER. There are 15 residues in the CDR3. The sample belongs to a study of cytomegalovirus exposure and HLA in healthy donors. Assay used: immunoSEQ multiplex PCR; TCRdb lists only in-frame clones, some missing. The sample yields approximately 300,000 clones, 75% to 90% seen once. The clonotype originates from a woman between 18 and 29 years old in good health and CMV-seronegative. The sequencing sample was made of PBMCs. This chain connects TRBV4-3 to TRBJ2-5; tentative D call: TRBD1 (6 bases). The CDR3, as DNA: TGCGCCAGCAGCCTTGGACAGAACGTTCAAGAGACCCAGTACTTC. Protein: CASSLGQNVQETQYF.